Below are 32 T cell receptor beta chains sequenced from a single sample in a study of blood T cell repertoires in COVID-19. Assay: immunoSEQ multiplex PCR; the TCRdb copy retains only in-frame clones and omits some. There are 240,000 or so clones in the sample; roughly 76% occur only once, and around 7.2% lies in the top ten. Specimen: peripheral blood. Source of these receptors: a woman aged 80 or over with COVID-19, enrolled during active disease.

This sequence joins TRBV9 and TRBJ2-1; 14 bases are shared with TRBD2. Trimming took 0 bases from V and 0 from J; bases not matched to a gene: 11. This CDR3 comprises 21 residues. The V gene's germline CDR1 is SGDLS and CDR2 YYNGEE. The CDR3 DNA sequence: TGTGCCAGCAGCGTAGCTCTTGGACTAGCGGGGGGCCCTAGCTCCTACAATGAGCAGTTCTTC. Amino acid sequence: CASSVALGLAGGPSSYNEQFF.

The V gene is TRBV7-3, the J gene TRBJ1-2, with a weak D call TRBD1 (6 bases). Trimming removed 5 bases from V and 4 bases from J, with 11 bases in between. This CDR3 spans 13 amino acids. Germline values: CDR1 SGHTA, CDR2 FQGTGA. The CDR3 sequence is CASSVDRFYGYTF. The DNA for the CDR3 is TGTGCCAGCAGCGTAGACAGGTTCTATGGCTACACCTTC.

V and J are TRBV2 and TRBJ2-3; a possible D gene is TRBD2 (6 bases). Trimming pared 6 bases from V and 1 base from J, leaving 14 bases between. The CDR3 runs 15 residues. The germline V gene has CDR1 SNHLY and CDR2 FYNNEI. The CDR3 region is CASSDQRAGTDTQYF. The CDR3 nucleotides read TGTGCCAGCAGCGATCAGCGGGCTGGCACAGATACGCAGTATTTT.

The chain links TRBV5-1 to TRBJ2-1, with 7 bases matching TRBD1. The CDR3 consists of 17 residues. V gave up 4 bases and J gave up 3 bases; unmatched junction bases: 13. Germline CDR1 reads SGHRS; CDR2 reads YFSETQ. This chain's CDR3 is CASSGGVRTGNYNEQFF. The CDR3, as DNA: TGCGCCAGCAGCGGGGGTGTTAGGACAGGTAACTACAATGAGCAGTTCTTC.

The chain links TRBV7-2 to TRBJ1-3, with D unclear. The CDR3 loop spans 14 amino acids. The ends were cut back, 3 bases at V and 2 bases at J, with 8 bases in the middle. Germline lookup yields CDR1 SGHTA and CDR2 FQGNSA. CDR3 DNA: TGTGCCAGCAGCTTTCGGGTCCCTGGAAACACCATATATTTT. Encoded protein: CASSFRVPGNTIYF.

This chain connects TRBV3-1 (or the pseudogene TRBV3-2) to TRBJ1-4; D is perhaps TRBD1 (5 bases). The CDR3 is 14 amino acids. V dropped 0 bases and J dropped 10 bases, with 12 bases sitting between them. Germline assignment: CDR1 LGHDT and CDR2 YNNKEL (reference sequence). CDR3 nucleotides: TGTGCCAGCAGCCAAGATACGACCCAGGGAAAACTGTTTTTT. This sequence encodes CASSQDTTQGKLFF.

The gene calls are TRBV7-2 and TRBJ1-3; D is undetermined. V was clipped by 3 bases and J by 7 bases, with 4 bases between them. The CDR3 has 11 residues. Germline V gene data show CDR1 as SGHTA and CDR2 as FQGNSA. The CDR3 loop reads CASSLRNTIYF. The CDR3 DNA is TGTGCCAGCAGCTTGAGGAACACCATATATTTT.

This clone was seen only a few times. The rearrangement uses TRBV30 and TRBJ1-1; tentative D call: TRBD1 (6 bases). The CDR3 sequence is 13 residues long. Per germline, CDR1 GTSNPN and CDR2 SVGIG (reference sequence). The CDR3 DNA is TGTGCGGTCGGGGGGCGCGGGAACACTGAAGCTTTCTTT. Encoded protein: CAVGGRGNTEAFF.

This clone was found once. The chain is built from TRBV5-4 and TRBJ2-7; possibly TRBD2 for D (5 bases). Trimming shortened V by 5 bases and J by 3 bases, and 18 bases separated the two germline ends. Germline loops: CDR1 SGHNT, CDR2 YYREEE (reference sequence). This CDR3 region has 15 residues. CDR3 in DNA: TGTGCCAGCAGTTCCCCCTCCTTCGCGGGCTACGAGCAGTACTTC. It codes for CASSSPSFAGYEQYF.

The gene calls are TRBV18 and TRBJ2-7, with D possibly matching TRBD1 (5 bases). The length of the CDR3 is 13 residues. V was cut by 3 bases and J by 7 bases, with 13 bases left in between. From germline, CDR1 is KGHSH and CDR2 LQKENI. CDR3: CASSPQQENEQYF. CDR3 in DNA: TGTGCCAGCTCACCGCAACAGGAAAATGAGCAGTACTTC.

The genes are TRBV6-5 and TRBJ1-1; 10 bases fit TRBD1. The germline CDR1 and CDR2 sequences are MNHEY and SVGAGI. This CDR3 has 14 amino acids. The V gene end was trimmed by 2 bases and the J gene end by 8 bases; junction bases not matched to a gene: 5. As DNA, the CDR3 is TGTGCCAGCAGTTACCCTTCGGACAGGGGGGAAGCTTTCTTT. Translating gives CASSYPSDRGEAFF.

The genes are TRBV29-1 and TRBJ1-1; a possible D gene is TRBD1 (6 bases). The CDR3 consists of 14 residues. V lost 1 base to trimming and J lost 6 bases, with 15 bases between them. Per the germline V gene, CDR1 is SQVTM and CDR2 is ANQGSEA. CDR3 in amino acids: CSVEAHSGVPEAFF. The DNA of the CDR3 is TGCAGCGTTGAAGCACATTCAGGGGTGCCTGAAGCTTTCTTT.

V is TRBV19 and J is TRBJ1-4; 7 bases map to TRBD1. The CDR3 is made up of 16 amino acids. Germline values: CDR1 LNHDA, CDR2 SQIVND (reference sequence). V dropped 3 bases and J dropped 4; count of bases not matched to a gene: 8. The CDR3 coding sequence is TGTGCCAGTAGTATGGGAGCCGGGACAGATAATGAAAAACTGTTTTTT. The encoded protein is CASSMGAGTDNEKLFF.

The chain combines TRBV9 with TRBJ1-5, with no clear D. The CDR3 is 15 amino acids. Looked up from germline, CDR1 is SGDLS and CDR2 is YYNGEE. Deletions cut 0 bases from V and 2 bases from J, with 9 bases between. In DNA, the CDR3 is TGTGCCAGCAGCGTAGATGGACTGGGCAATCAGCCCCAGCATTTT. It codes for CASSVDGLGNQPQHF. Full variable domain (missing parts from reference TRBV9 and TRBJ1-5): DSGVTQTPKHLITATGQRVTLRCSPRSGDLSVYWYQQSLDQGLQFLIQYYNGEERAKGNILERFSAQQFPDLHSELNLSSLELGDSALYFCASSVDGLGNQPQHFGDGTRLSIL.

V gene TRBV30 combines with J gene TRBJ2-2; D is ambiguous. The ends were cut back, 4 bases at V and 6 bases at J, with 9 bases in the middle. This CDR3 is built from 12 residues. Germline V CDR1 and CDR2: GTSNPN, SVGIG (reference sequence). The CDR3 spells CAWTQRAGELFF. CDR3 sequence (DNA): TGTGCCTGGACGCAACGGGCCGGGGAGCTGTTTTTT. Combining the CDR3 with reference TRBV30 and TRBJ2-2 gives the whole variable domain SQTIHQWPATLVQPVGSPLSLECTVEGTSNPNLYWYRQAAGRGLQLLFYSVGIGQISSEVPQNLSASRPQDRQFILSSKKLLLSDSGFYLCAWTQRAGELFFGEGSRLTVL.

The table lists this clone with a count of one. The chain joins TRBV28 to TRBJ1-5; 10 nucleotides align to TRBD1. Germline V gives CDR1 MDHEN, CDR2 SYDVKM. The CDR3 totals 16 residues. V shed 5 bases, J shed 3 bases, and the junction held 7 bases outside the gene matches. CDR3 sequence: CASSPRGQGFNQPQHF. The CDR3, as DNA: TGTGCCAGCAGTCCCCGGGGACAGGGGTTCAATCAGCCCCAGCATTTT. Based on the CDR3 plus reference TRBV28 and TRBJ1-5, the full variable domain is DVKVTQSSRYLVKRTGEKVFLECVQDMDHENMFWYRQDPGLGLRLIYFSYDVKMKEKGDIPEGYSVSREKKERFSLILESASTNQTSMYLCASSPRGQGFNQPQHFGDGTRLSIL.

This clone was counted a few times. The chain uses TRBV6-5 and TRBJ1-5; weak D call: TRBD1 (5 bases). The CDR3 loop spans 12 amino acids. Germline values: CDR1 MNHEY, CDR2 SVGAGI. Trimming took 8 bases from V and 5 from J, leaving 10 bases between them. Here the CDR3 DNA reads TGTGCCAGCGGGTCAGGGCATCAGCCCCAGCATTTT. It is translated as CASGSGHQPQHF.

The chain is built from TRBV9 and TRBJ1-4; perhaps TRBD1 as D (6 bases). From germline, CDR1 is SGDLS and CDR2 YYNGEE. The germline V and J ends were trimmed by 2 bases and 3 bases, with 8 bases remaining between them. This CDR3 region has 14 residues. CDR3 in DNA: TGTGCCAGCAGCGTCGGGGGGCCTAATGAAAAACTGTTTTTT. Translated, it gives CASSVGGPNEKLFF.

V and J are TRBV2 and TRBJ1-1, with D possibly matching TRBD1 (6 bases). Per the germline V gene, CDR1 is SNHLY and CDR2 is FYNNEI. This CDR3 region has 14 residues. The V end was cut by 6 bases, the J end by 3 bases, with 14 bases between. The CDR3, as DNA: TGTGCCAGCAGATTACAGGGCCGCGACACTGAAGCTTTCTTT. This translates into CASRLQGRDTEAFF.

The rearrangement links TRBV27 to TRBJ1-2; 8 positions match TRBD1. The CDR3 loop spans 16 amino acids. V shed 0 bases and J 5 bases; nucleotides not matched to a gene: 8. The germline V gene encodes CDR1 MNHEY and CDR2 SMNVEV (reference sequence). This CDR3 reads CASSLSGGTGLYGYTF. In DNA form, the CDR3 reads TGTGCCAGCAGTTTATCGGGGGGGACAGGCCTATATGGCTACACCTTC.

This clone occurred a few times. V is TRBV5-4 and J is TRBJ2-7; 7 positions agree with TRBD2. V shed 4 bases, J shed 4 bases, and the junction held 5 bases outside the gene matches. Germline loops: CDR1 SGHNT, CDR2 YYREEE (reference sequence). The CDR3 contains 13 residues. The CDR3 loop is CASSRRGVYEQYF. The CDR3 nucleotides are TGTGCCAGCAGCCGACGGGGGGTATACGAGCAGTACTTC.

The chain carries TRBV29-1 and TRBJ1-2, with D possibly being TRBD1 (6 bases). Germline CDR1 SQVTM, CDR2 ANQGSEA. V was pared by 6 bases and J by 1 base, with 9 bases between. This CDR3 is 12 amino acids long. The CDR3 loop reads CSVRDINYGYTF. CDR3 bases: TGCAGCGTAAGGGACATTAACTATGGCTACACCTTC. Full variable domain (remainder filled in from reference TRBV29-1 and TRBJ1-2): SAVISQKPSRDICQRGTSLTIQCQVDSQVTMMFWYRQQPGQSLTLIATANQGSEATYESGFVIDKFPISRPNLTFSTLTVSNMSPEDSSIYLCSVRDINYGYTFGSGTRLTVV.

The genes are TRBV6-4 and TRBJ2-1, with TRBD2 matching over 8 bases. CDR1 and CDR2 from the germline V gene are MRHNA and SNTAGT. CDR3 length: 14 amino acids. The trim removed 4 bases at V and 8 bases at J, leaving 7 bases unmatched. This CDR3 reads CASSAISGIDEQFF. CDR3 nucleotides: TGTGCCAGCAGTGCCATTAGCGGGATAGATGAGCAGTTCTTC.

This clone was observed many times. The V and J genes are TRBV6-1 and TRBJ2-1; TRBD2 agrees at 8 bases. There are 13 residues in the CDR3. The germline CDR1 and CDR2 sequences are MNHNS and SASEGT. V trimming: 2 bases; J trimming: 12 bases; junction bases outside the gene matches: 6. The CDR3 DNA is TGTGCCAGCAGTGAACGGGCACTAGCGGTGCAGTTCTTC. This sequence encodes CASSERALAVQFF.

V usage is TRBV3-1 (or the pseudogene TRBV3-2) and J usage is TRBJ2-5; 8 nucleotides line up with TRBD2. J lost 2 bases, V lost 2 bases, and 4 bases had no gene match. This CDR3 has 15 residues. Looked up from germline, CDR1 is LGHDT and CDR2 is YNNKEL (reference sequence). Written as DNA, the CDR3 is TGTGCCAGCAGCCAACCGACTAGCGATCAAGAGACCCAGTACTTC. Protein sequence: CASSQPTSDQETQYF.

V and J are TRBV5-1 and TRBJ2-5; D perhaps matches TRBD2 (6 bases). With 5 bases removed from V and 2 bases from J, the gap between germline ends came to 13 bases. CDR1 is SGHRS, CDR2 YFSETQ, per germline. This CDR3 spans 14 amino acids. The CDR3 loop reads CASSRGNWQETQYF. CDR3 in DNA: TGCGCCAGCAGTCGGGGGAATTGGCAAGAGACCCAGTACTTC.

The V call is TRBV2, the J call TRBJ1-1; possible D gene TRBD1, 5 bases. From germline, CDR1 is SNHLY and CDR2 FYNNEI. The V end was cut by 6 bases, the J end by 7 bases, with 9 bases between. CDR3 size: 11 residues. CDR3 bases: TGTGCCAGCAGAAAGGGGATTGAAGCTTTCTTT. It codes for CASRKGIEAFF.

The chain links TRBV5-4 to TRBJ1-4; TRBD1 might be the D (6 bases). Germline CDR1 and CDR2: SGHNT and YYREEE (reference sequence). V lost 5 bases and J 0 bases, leaving 14 bases between the germline ends. The CDR3 contains 16 residues. For the CDR3, the DNA is TGTGCCAGCAGTTTTACAGGGCAAACAACTAATGAAAAACTGTTTTTT. Protein sequence: CASSFTGQTTNEKLFF.

This clone is a singleton in its sample. V is TRBV18 and J is TRBJ1-2; tentative D call: TRBD1 (6 bases). Germline-derived CDR1 and CDR2 are KGHSH and LQKENI. The CDR3 runs 13 residues. V was clipped by 6 bases and J by 3 bases, with 11 bases between them. CDR3 residues: CASSARTDYGYTF. DNA of the CDR3: TGTGCCAGCTCCGCCCGGACAGACTATGGCTACACCTTC.

This clone was found a few times. The chain is built from TRBV7-3 and TRBJ2-7, with D maybe TRBD1 (6 bases). This CDR3 has 13 residues. With 4 bases removed from V and 0 bases from J, the gap between germline ends came to 7 bases. Germline V gene sequence: CDR1 SGHTA, CDR2 FQGTGA. CDR3 loop: CASSSDSSYEQYF. In DNA, the CDR3 is TGTGCCAGCAGCTCGGACAGCTCCTACGAGCAGTACTTC.

The chain is built from TRBV28 and TRBJ2-2, with D unresolved. CDR3 length: 14 amino acids. Trimming removed 5 bases from V and 3 bases from J, with 10 bases in between. CDR1 and CDR2 (germline): MDHEN, SYDVKM. This CDR3 is CASSPPRYTGELFF. For the CDR3, the DNA is TGTGCCAGCAGTCCACCCAGGTACACCGGGGAGCTGTTTTTT.

Here the CDR3 reads CASSLSSPNEKLFF. CDR3 sequence (DNA): TGCGCCAGCAGCTTGTCTAGTCCTAATGAAAAACTGTTTTTT. This rearrangement joins TRBV5-1 to TRBJ1-4; the D is unclear. V lost 1 base and J lost 3, with 7 bases in between. The CDR3 totals 14 residues. Germline CDR1 SGHRS, CDR2 YFSETQ.